A selection of T cell receptor beta chains follows, all from one sample in a study of regulatory T cells in long-lasting Graves disease. TCRdb re-derived calls from the multiplex PCR reads in MiXCR, one entry per CDR3 protein. Here the sample spans about 560,000 distinct CDR3 sequences, roughly 15% being singletons. These data were also reused for a study on T cells in Graves' hyperthyroidism and ophthalmopathy.

The sequenced sample was peripheral blood mononuclear cells (PBMCs), obtained at new diagnosis, from a patient treated with antithyroid drugs. These TCRs come from a man younger than 35 with Graves disease. CDR3s include the opening cysteine and the closing phenylalanine or tryptophan. Each record gives: V gene, J gene, CDR3 protein.

TRBV15,TRBJ2-5,CATSRTPGIGEDQETQYF
TRBV10-3,TRBJ2-1,CAISESAGHNEQFF
TRBV15,TRBJ2-1,CATSILISGREQFF
TRBV12-3/TRBV12-4,TRBJ2-3,CASSPGDDPTFSTDTQYF
TRBV3-1,TRBJ2-5,CASSQDESSETQYF
TRBV6-5,TRBJ2-1,CASSYSAMSYNEQFF
TRBV20-1,TRBJ2-2,CSARDAGRVPGELFF
TRBV7-2,TRBJ2-3,CASSFERRGASWDTQYF
TRBV20-1,TRBJ2-1,CSASWGQRGGNEQFF
TRBV10-1,TRBJ2-3,CASSDGTRFSDTQYF
TRBV20-1,TRBJ2-1,CSAFLLAGVTVNEQFF
TRBV20-1,TRBJ2-3,CSARAEAGTGSIGAQYF
TRBV7-9,TRBJ2-2,CASSPTTHTGELFF
TRBV5-4,TRBJ2-5,CASSGGGQQETQYF
TRBV30,TRBJ2-5,CAWSETPGQVLRLIQETQYF
TRBV12-3/TRBV12-4,TRBJ2-3,CASRWTSGSSDTQYF
TRBV18,TRBJ2-7,CASSPGVTSYEQYF
TRBV27,TRBJ2-1,CASSLSQGQANEQFF
TRBV6-9,TRBJ2-3,CASSIRSSGYTDTQYF
TRBV28,TRBJ1-3,CASSSGTVSGNTIYF
TRBV29-1,TRBJ2-1,CSVGTSEWYNEQFF
TRBV28,TRBJ1-5,CASSRAAGLRPQHF
TRBV7-8,TRBJ2-1,CASSPAVLGPSSYNEQFF
TRBV3-1,TRBJ1-1,CASSLSGIAEAFF
TRBV10-2,TRBJ2-5,CASREGTQYF
TRBV4-1,TRBJ1-1,CASSPRGYTEAFF
TRBV5-1,TRBJ2-5,CASSLGGTEETQYF
TRBV27,TRBJ1-4,CASSLLSGVGEKLFF
TRBV15,TRBJ2-3,CATSRVSSDTQYF
TRBV10-3,TRBJ2-1,CAISRTGTGLNNEQFF
TRBV7-3,TRBJ2-1,CASSKRLSGGEQFF
TRBV2,TRBJ2-1,CASHSGSYNEQFF
TRBV30,TRBJ2-7,CAWRTGTYPSYEQYF
TRBV10-3,TRBJ1-2,CAISESTGSGYGYTF
TRBV7-8,TRBJ2-3,CASSSRGGGGDTQYF
TRBV20-1,TRBJ2-7,CSASFADRVSAGGSGEQYF
TRBV12-3/TRBV12-4,TRBJ2-5,CASSLGTGVGETQYF
TRBV5-1,TRBJ2-7,CASSSGLAGGPDEQYF
TRBV7-6,TRBJ2-1,CASSATGTGYNEQFF
TRBV10-1,TRBJ2-1,CASSEPSGRGSYNEQFF
TRBV5-1,TRBJ1-1,CASSLSAGQGTEAFF
TRBV6-2/TRBV6-3,TRBJ2-3,CASSVTDRDTDTQYF
TRBV30,TRBJ2-7,CAWAWGQGGYEQYF
TRBV9,TRBJ2-7,CASSGGKAGEQYF
TRBV7-3,TRBJ1-1,CASSQSVGNTEAFF
TRBV5-6,TRBJ1-1,CASALGRHMNTEAFF